This T cell receptor (beta chain) was observed in a study of spatial heterogeneity in lung cancer. V was pared by 1 base and J by 0 bases, with 10 bases between. Germline V gives CDR1 SGHVS, CDR2 FQNEAQ. There are 16 residues in the CDR3. This clonotype is labeled medium-sized. TCRdb itself ran the 5' RACE reads through MiXCR, one entry per CDR3 protein. In the table there are more than 15,000 distinct CDR3 sequences, about 19% of which are singletons. Time point specified: blood at routine non-recurrence follow-up after resection. The receptor's source is a male donor with early-stage non-small cell lung cancer. The V and J genes are TRBV7-8 and TRBJ2-4; tentative D call: TRBD1 (5 bases). The starting material was PBMCs, obtained at follow-up. The CDR3 region is CASSLGGREAKNIQYF. CDR3 in DNA: TGTGCCAGCAGCTTAGGGGGCAGGGAAGCCAAAAACATTCAGTACTTC.